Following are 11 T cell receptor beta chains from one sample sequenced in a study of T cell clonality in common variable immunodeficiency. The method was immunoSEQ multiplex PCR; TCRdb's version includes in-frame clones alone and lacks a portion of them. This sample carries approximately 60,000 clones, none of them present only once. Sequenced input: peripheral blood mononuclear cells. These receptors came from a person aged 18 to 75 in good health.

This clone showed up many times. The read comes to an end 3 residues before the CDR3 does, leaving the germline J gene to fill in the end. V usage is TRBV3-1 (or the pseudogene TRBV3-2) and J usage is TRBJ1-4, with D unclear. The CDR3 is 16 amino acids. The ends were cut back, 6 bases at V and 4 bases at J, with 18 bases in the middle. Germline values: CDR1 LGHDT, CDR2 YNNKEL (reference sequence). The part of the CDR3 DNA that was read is TGTGCCAGCAGTCAAACCCCCGGCAGGAATAATGAAAAA. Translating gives CASSQTPGRNNEK. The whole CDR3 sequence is CASSQTPGRNNEKLFF.

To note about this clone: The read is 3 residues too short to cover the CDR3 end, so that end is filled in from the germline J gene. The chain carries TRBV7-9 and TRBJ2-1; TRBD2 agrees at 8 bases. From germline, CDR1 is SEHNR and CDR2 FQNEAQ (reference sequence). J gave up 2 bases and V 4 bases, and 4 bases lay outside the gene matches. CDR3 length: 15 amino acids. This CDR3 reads CASSWEAGAYNEQFF. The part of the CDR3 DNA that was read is TGTGCCAGCAGCTGGGAAGCGGGGGCCTACAATGAG. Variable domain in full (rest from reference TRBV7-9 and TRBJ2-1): DTGVSQNPRHKITKRGQNVTFRCDPISEHNRLYWYRQTLGQGPEFLTYFQNEAQLEKSRLLSDRFSAERPKGSFSTLEIQRTEQGDSAMYLCASSWEAGAYNEQFFGPGTRLTVL.

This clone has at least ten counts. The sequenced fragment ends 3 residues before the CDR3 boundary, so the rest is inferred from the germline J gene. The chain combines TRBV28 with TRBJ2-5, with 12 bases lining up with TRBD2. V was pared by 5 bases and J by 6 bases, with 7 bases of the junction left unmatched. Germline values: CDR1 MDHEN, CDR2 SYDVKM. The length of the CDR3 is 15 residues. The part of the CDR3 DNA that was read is TGTGCCAGCAGTGCCTGGACTAGCGGGGAACAGACC. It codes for CASSAWTSGEQT. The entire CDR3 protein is CASSAWTSGEQTQYF. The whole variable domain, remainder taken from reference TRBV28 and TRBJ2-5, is DVKVTQSSRYLVKRTGEKVFLECVQDMDHENMFWYRQDPGLGLRLIYFSYDVKMKEKGDIPEGYSVSREKKERFSLILESASTNQTSMYLCASSAWTSGEQTQYFGPGTRLLVL.

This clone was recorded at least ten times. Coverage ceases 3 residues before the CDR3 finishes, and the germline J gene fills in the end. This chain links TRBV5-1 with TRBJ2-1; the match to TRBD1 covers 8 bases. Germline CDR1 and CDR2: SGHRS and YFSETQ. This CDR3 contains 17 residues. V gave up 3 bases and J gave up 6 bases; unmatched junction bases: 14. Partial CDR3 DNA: TGCGCCAGCAGCTCGGGGGCAGGGGGCTTTAGGGGCAATGAG. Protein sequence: CASSSGAGGFRGNE. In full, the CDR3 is CASSSGAGGFRGNEQFF.

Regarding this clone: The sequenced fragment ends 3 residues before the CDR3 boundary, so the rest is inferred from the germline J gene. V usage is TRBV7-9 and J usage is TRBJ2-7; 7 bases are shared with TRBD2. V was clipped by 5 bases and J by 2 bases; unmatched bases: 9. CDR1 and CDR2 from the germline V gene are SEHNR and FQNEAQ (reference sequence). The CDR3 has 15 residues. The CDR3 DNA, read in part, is TGTGCCAGCAGCACGGGGCAGCGGGGAGCCTACGAG. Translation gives CASSTGQRGAYE. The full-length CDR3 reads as CASSTGQRGAYEQYF.

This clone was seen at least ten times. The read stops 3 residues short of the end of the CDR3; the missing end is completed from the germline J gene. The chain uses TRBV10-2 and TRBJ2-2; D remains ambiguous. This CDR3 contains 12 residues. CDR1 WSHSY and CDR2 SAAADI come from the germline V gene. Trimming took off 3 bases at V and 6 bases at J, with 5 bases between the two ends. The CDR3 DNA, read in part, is TGCGCCAGCAGTGACTTATCCGGGGAG. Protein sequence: CASSDLSGE. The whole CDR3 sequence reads CASSDLSGELFF.

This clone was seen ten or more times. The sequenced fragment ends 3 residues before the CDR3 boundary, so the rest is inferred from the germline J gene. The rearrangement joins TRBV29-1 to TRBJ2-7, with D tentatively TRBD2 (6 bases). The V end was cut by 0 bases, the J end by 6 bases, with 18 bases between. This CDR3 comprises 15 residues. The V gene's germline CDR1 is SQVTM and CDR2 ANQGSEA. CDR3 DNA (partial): TGCAGCGTTGAAGATCCCGCGACTAGACTGGGCGAG. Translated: CSVEDPATRLGE. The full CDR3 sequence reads CSVEDPATRLGEQYF.

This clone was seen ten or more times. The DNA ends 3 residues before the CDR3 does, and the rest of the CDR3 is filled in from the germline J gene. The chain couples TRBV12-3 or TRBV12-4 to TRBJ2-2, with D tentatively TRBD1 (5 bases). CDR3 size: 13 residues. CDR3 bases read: TGTGCCAGCAGTTTCGGTGGGGCCAACGTG. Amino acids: CASSFGGANV. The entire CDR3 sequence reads CASSFGGANVLFF.

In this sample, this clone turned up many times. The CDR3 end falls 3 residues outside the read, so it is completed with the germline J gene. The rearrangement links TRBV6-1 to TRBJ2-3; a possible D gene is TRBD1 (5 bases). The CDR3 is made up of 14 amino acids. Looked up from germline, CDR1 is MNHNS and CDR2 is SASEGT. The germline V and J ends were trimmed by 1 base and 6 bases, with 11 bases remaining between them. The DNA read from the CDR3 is TGTGCCAGCAGTGAAGAGGCAGGGATGGATACG. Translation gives CASSEEAGMDT. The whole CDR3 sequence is CASSEEAGMDTQYF.

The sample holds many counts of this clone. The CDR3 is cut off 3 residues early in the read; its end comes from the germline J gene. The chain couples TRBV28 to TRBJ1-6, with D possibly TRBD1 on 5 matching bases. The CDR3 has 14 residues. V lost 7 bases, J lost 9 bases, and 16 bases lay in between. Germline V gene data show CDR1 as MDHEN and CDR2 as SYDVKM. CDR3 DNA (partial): TGTGCCAGCAACATCGGGGGTGACGGTTCACCC. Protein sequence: CASNIGGDGSP. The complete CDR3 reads CASNIGGDGSPLHF.

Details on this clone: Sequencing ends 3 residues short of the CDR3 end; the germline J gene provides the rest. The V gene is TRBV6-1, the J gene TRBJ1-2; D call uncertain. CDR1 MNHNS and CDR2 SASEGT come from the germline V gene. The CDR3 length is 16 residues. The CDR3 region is CASSESKSGLRYDYTF. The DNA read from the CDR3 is TGTGCCAGCAGCGAATCTAAATCAGGACTCCGCTACGAC.